Here is one T cell receptor beta chain with its context. Its antigen is as yet unknown. The sample belongs to a study of cytomegalovirus exposure and HLA in healthy donors. Study context: Membership in the Caucasian-associated ancestry cluster was found for about four fifths of approximately 430 genotyped donors. Overall study findings and caveats: A later analysis reportedly found that, within productive TCRs, an Asian-associated ancestry cluster had fewer N-insertions than the mean observed across the approximately 670 donors. It was taken for granted in presence/absence analyses that sequencing depth across donors was roughly uniform.

The PCR ran on 60 Vbeta and 13 Jbeta primers. In the original workflow: An analysis performed later counted 81 million or so unique TCR beta chains (approximately 10 million of them shared). TCRdb keeps only in-frame clones here, not all; method: immunoSEQ multiplex PCR. V and J calls and clone size are given by that table; D and trimming were obtained from the DNA. This sample carries around 250,000 clones, 81% of them seen once, and the ten largest clones take roughly 7.4%. The receptor was isolated from a woman in her sixties in good health and CMV-seropositive. Input material: PBMCs.

CDR3 DNA: TGTGCCAGCAGCCCTCCGGGATACGCTACCTACGAGCAGTACTTC. Protein product: CASSPPGYATYEQYF. The rearrangement uses TRBV5-4 and TRBJ2-7; weak D call: TRBD2 (5 bases). The V and J ends lost 4 bases and 2 bases respectively, with 16 bases between them. CDR3 length: 15 amino acids. The germline CDR1 and CDR2 sequences are SGHNT and YYREEE (reference sequence).